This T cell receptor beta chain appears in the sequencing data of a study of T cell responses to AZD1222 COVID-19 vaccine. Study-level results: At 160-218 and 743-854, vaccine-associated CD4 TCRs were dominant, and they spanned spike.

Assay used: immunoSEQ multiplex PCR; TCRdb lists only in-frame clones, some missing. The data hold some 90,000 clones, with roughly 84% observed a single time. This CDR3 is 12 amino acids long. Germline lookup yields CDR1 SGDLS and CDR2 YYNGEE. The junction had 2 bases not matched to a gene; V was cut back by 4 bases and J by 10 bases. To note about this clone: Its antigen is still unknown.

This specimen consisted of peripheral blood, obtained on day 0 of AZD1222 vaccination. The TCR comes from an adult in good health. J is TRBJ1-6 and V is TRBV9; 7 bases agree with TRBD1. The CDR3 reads CASSLQGSPLHF. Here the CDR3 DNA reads TGTGCCAGCAGCCTACAGGGGTCACCCCTCCACTTT.